This TCR beta chain was captured by sequencing in a study of blood T cell repertoires in COVID-19. Study-level information: The samples span acute and convalescent COVID-19 from the United States, Italy and Spain.

The study assigned cohorts using participant-reported clinical history. Resolution of symptoms, clearance, or two negative PCRs was present in recovered Cohort 3 donors. Assay: immunoSEQ multiplex PCR; the TCRdb copy retains only in-frame clones and omits some. The sample lists some 170,000 clones, roughly 84% seen once, with roughly 15% in the top ten. This CDR3 has 14 residues. Germline CDR1 and CDR2: MNHEY and SMNVEV (reference sequence). V lost 4 bases to trimming and J lost 4 bases; unmatched junction nucleotides: 6. Specimen: PBMCs or T cells enriched from blood (not recorded which). The rearrangement links TRBV27 to TRBJ1-2; 7 bases fit TRBD1. The receptor's source is a man aged 50-60 years who had recovered from COVID-19. CDR3 sequence (DNA): TGTGCCAGCAGTTCCAGACAGGGTTCCTATGGCTACACCTTC. This sequence encodes CASSSRQGSYGYTF.